This TCR beta chain was sequenced for a study of T-cell reconstitution after alpha-beta-depleted transplantation in children. During its preparation, the TCRbeta library received unique molecular identifiers. Each CDR3 protein gets one entry after TCRdb re-called the PCR reads with MiXCR. Of approximately 150,000 distinct CDR3 sequences in the sample, 8.8% were seen once. CDR1 is SQVTM and CDR2 is ANQGSEA in the germline V gene. The CDR3 is 13 residues long. V lost 4 bases, J lost 7 bases, and 3 bases stayed unmatched. This clonotype occurred many times. This clonotype was sampled from a female patient younger than 10 who had a stem cell transplant for congenital amegakaryocytic thrombocytopenia, so the T cells may come from the graft donor. Sequencing was performed on PBMCs, mostly from graft donor cells, taken 180 days after TCRalphabeta/CD19-depleted stem cell transplant. V and J are TRBV29-1 and TRBJ2-1; 11 bases are shared with TRBD1. The CDR3, as DNA: TGCAGCGTTGCTGGGACAGGGGGAAATGAGCAGTTCTTC. Its translation is CSVAGTGGNEQFF.